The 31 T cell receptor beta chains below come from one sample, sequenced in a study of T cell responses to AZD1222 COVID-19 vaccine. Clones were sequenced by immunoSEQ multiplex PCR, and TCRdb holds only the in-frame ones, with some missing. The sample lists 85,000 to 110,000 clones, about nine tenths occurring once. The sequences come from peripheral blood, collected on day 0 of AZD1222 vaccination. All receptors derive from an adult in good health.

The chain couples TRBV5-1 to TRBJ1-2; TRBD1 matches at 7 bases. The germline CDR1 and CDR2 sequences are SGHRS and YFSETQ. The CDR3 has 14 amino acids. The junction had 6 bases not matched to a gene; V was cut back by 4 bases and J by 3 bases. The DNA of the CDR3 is TGCGCCAGCAGCCCGGGACAGTTCGACTATGGCTACACCTTC. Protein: CASSPGQFDYGYTF. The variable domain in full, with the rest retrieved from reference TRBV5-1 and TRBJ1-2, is KAGVTQTPRYLIKTRGQQVTLSCSPISGHRSVSWYQQTPGQGLQFLFEYFSETQRNKGNFPGRFSGRQFSNSRSEMNVSTLELGDSALYLCASSPGQFDYGYTFGSGTRLTVV.

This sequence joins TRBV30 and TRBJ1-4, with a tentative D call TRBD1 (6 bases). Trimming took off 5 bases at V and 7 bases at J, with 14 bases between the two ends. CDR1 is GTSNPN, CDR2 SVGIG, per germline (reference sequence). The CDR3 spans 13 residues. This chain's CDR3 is CAWGDTFSEKLFF. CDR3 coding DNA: TGTGCCTGGGGGGACACTTTTTCTGAAAAACTGTTTTTT.

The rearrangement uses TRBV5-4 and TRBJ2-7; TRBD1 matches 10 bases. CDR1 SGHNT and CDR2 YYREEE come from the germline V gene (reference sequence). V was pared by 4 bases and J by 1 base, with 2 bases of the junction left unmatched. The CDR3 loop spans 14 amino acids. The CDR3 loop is CASSTDRGSYEQYF. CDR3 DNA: TGTGCCAGCAGCACGGACAGGGGGTCCTACGAGCAGTACTTC. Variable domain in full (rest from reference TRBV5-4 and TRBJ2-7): ETGVTQSPTHLIKTRGQQVTLRCSSQSGHNTVSWYQQALGQGPQFIFQYYREEENGRGNFPPRFSGLQFPNYSSELNVNALELDDSALYLCASSTDRGSYEQYFGPGTRLTVT.

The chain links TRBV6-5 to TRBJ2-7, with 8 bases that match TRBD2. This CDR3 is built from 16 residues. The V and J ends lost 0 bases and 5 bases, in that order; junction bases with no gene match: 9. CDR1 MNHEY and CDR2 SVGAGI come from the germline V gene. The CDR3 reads CASSYSLASGSDEQYF. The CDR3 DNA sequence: TGTGCCAGCAGTTACTCGCTGGCTAGCGGGTCGGACGAGCAGTACTTC.

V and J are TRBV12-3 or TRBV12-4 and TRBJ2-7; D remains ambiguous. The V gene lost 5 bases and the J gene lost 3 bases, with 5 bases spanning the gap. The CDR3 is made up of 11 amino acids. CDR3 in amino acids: CASSPGYEQYF. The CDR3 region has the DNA TGTGCCAGCAGTCCGGGCTACGAGCAGTACTTC.

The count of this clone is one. The CDR3, as DNA: TGCGCCAGCAGTCCCTTTGGAACAAGGGGGCTTGGGACCCAGTACTTC. It specifies CASSPFGTRGLGTQYF. The rearrangement links TRBV10-1 to TRBJ2-5; 7 bases fit TRBD1. After removal of 5 bases from V and 7 bases from J, the junction contained 16 bases not matched to a gene. Germline-derived CDR1 and CDR2 are WNHNN and SYGVQD (reference sequence). The CDR3 totals 16 residues.

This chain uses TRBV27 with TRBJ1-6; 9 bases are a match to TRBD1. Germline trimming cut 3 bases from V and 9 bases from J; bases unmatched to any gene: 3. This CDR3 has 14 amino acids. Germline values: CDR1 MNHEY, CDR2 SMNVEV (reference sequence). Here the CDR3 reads CASSFRDRVSPLHF. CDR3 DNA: TGTGCCAGCAGTTTTCGGGACAGGGTTTCACCCCTCCACTTT.

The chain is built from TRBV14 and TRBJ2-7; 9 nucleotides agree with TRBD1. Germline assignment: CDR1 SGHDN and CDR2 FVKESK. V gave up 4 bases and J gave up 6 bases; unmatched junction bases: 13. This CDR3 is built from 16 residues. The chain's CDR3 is CASSRLADRGDREQYF. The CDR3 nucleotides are TGTGCCAGCAGCCGTCTGGCGGACAGGGGTGACCGCGAGCAGTACTTC.

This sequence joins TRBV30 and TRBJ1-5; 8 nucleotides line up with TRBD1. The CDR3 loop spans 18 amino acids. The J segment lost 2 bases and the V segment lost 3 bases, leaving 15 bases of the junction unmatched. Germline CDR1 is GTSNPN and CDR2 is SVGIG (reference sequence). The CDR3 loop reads CAWRLPTRGRGGNQPQHF. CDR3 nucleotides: TGTGCCTGGAGACTCCCAACCAGGGGGCGAGGGGGCAATCAGCCCCAGCATTTT.

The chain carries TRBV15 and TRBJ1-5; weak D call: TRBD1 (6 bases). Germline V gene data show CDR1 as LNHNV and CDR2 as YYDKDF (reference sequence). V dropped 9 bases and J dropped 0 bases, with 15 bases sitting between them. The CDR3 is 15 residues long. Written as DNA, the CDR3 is TGTGCCACTAAACCGCAGGGGTATAGCAATCAGCCCCAGCATTTT. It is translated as CATKPQGYSNQPQHF.

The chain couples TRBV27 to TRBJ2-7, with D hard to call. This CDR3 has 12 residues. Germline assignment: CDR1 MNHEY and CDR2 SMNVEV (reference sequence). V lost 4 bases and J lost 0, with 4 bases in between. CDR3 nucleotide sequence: TGTGCCAGCAGTTCCGGCTCCTACGAGCAGTACTTC. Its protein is CASSSGSYEQYF.

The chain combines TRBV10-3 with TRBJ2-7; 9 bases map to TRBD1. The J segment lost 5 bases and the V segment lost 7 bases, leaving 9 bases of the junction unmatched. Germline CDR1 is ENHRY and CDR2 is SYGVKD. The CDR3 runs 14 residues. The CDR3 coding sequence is TGTGCCATCACCGCGGACAGGGGTGGAGACGAGCAGTACTTC. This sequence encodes CAITADRGGDEQYF.

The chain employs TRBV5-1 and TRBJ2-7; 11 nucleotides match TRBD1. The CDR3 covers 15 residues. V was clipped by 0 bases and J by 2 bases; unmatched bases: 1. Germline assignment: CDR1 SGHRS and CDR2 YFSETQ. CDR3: CASSLVGQGAYEQYF. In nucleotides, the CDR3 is TGCGCCAGCAGCTTGGTGGGACAGGGGGCCTACGAGCAGTACTTC.

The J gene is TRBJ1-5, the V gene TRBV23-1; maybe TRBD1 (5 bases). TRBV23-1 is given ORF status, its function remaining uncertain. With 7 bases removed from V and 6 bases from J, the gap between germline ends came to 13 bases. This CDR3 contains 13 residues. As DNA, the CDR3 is TGCGCCAGCAAAAGGGGCTGGTGTCAGCCCCAGCATTTT. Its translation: CASKRGWCQPQHF.

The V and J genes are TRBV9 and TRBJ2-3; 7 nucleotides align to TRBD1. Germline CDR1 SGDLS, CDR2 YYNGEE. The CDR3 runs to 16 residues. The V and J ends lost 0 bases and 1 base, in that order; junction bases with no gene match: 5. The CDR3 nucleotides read TGTGCCAGCAGCGTAGAGCCTCAGGGGGGCACAGATACGCAGTATTTT. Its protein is CASSVEPQGGTDTQYF. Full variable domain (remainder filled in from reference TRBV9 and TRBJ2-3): DSGVTQTPKHLITATGQRVTLRCSPRSGDLSVYWYQQSLDQGLQFLIQYYNGEERAKGNILERFSAQQFPDLHSELNLSSLELGDSALYFCASSVEPQGGTDTQYFGPGTRLTVL.

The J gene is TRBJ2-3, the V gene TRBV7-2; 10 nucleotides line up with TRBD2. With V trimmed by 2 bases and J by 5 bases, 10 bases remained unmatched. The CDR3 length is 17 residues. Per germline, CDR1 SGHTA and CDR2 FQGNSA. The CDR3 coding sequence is TGTGCCAGCAGCTTAATACGACTAGCGGGTTCTAAAGATACGCAGTATTTT. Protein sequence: CASSLIRLAGSKDTQYF.

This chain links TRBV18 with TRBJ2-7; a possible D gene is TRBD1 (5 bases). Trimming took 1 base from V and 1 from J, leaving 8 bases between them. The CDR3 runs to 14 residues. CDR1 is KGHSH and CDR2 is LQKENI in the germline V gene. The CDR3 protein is CASSPLGQSYEQYF. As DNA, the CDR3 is TGTGCCAGCTCACCACTGGGGCAATCCTACGAGCAGTACTTC.

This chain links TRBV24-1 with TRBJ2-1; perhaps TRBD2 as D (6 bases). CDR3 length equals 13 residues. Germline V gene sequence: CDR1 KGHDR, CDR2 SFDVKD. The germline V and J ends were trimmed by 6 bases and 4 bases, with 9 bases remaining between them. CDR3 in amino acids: CATSSAGYNEQFF. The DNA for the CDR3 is TGTGCCACCAGTTCGGCGGGATACAATGAGCAGTTCTTC.

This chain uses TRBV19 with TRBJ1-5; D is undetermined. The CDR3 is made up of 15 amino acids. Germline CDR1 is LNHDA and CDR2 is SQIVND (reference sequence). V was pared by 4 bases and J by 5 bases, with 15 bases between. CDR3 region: CASSTRPGSDQPQHF. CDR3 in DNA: TGTGCCAGTAGTACTCGCCCCGGGTCAGATCAGCCCCAGCATTTT.

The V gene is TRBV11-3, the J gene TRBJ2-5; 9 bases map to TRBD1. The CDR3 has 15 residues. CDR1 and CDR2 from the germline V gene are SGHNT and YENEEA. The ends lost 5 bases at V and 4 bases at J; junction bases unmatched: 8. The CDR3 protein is CASSQSTGGGETQYF. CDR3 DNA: TGTGCCAGCAGCCAATCGACAGGGGGTGGAGAGACCCAGTACTTC.

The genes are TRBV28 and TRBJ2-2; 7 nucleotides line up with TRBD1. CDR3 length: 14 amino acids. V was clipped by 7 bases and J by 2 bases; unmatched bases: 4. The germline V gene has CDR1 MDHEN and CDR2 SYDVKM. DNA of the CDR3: TGTGCCAGCATCCCAGGGGGTAACACCGGGGAGCTGTTTTTT. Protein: CASIPGGNTGELFF.

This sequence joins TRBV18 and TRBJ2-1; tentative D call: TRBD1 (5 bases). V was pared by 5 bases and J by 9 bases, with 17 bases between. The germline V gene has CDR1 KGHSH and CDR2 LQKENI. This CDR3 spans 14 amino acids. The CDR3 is CASSSRQSGSEQFF. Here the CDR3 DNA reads TGTGCCAGCTCATCCAGACAGAGTGGGTCTGAGCAGTTCTTC.

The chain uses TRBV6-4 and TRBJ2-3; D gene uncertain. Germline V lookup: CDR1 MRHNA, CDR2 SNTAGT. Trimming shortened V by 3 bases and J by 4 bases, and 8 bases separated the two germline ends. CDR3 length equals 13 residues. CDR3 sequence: CASSEGEADTQYF. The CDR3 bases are TGTGCCAGCAGTGAAGGTGAGGCAGATACGCAGTATTTT.

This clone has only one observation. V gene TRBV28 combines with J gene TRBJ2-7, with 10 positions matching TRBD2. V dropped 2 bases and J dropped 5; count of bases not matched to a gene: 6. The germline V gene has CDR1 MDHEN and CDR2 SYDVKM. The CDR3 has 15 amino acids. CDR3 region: CASSLGASGRNEQYF. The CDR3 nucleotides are TGTGCCAGCAGTTTAGGGGCTAGCGGGAGAAACGAGCAGTACTTC.

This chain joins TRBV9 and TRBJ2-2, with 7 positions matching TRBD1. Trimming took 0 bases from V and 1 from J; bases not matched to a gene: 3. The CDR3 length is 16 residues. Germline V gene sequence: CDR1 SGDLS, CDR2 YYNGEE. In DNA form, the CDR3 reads TGTGCCAGCAGCGTAGGGCCAGGGGGGAACACCGGGGAGCTGTTTTTT. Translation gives CASSVGPGGNTGELFF.

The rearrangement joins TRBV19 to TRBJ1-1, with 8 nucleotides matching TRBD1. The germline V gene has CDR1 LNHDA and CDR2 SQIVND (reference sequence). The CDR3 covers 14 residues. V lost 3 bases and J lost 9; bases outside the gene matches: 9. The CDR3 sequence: CASSMSGQGRKAFF. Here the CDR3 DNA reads TGTGCCAGTAGTATGTCCGGACAGGGAAGAAAAGCTTTCTTT.

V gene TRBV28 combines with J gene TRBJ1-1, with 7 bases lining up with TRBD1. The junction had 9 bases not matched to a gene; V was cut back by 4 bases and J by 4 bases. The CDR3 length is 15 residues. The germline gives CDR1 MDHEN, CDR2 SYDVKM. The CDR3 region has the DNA TGTGCCAGCAGTTCCGAACAGGGGCGCGGCACTGAAGCTTTCTTT. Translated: CASSSEQGRGTEAFF.

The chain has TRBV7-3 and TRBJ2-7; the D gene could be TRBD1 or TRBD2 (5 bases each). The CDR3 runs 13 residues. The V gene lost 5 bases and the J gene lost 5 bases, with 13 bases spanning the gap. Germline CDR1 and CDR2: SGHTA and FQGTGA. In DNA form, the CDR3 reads TGTGCCAGCAGCATGGGACGGCTCGACGAGCAGTACTTC. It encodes CASSMGRLDEQYF.

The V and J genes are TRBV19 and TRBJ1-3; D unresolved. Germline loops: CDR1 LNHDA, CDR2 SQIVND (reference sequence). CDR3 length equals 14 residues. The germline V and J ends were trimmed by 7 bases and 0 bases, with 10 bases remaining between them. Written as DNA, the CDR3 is TGTGCCAGTACCGGCAGCTACTCTGGAAACACCATATATTTT. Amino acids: CASTGSYSGNTIYF.

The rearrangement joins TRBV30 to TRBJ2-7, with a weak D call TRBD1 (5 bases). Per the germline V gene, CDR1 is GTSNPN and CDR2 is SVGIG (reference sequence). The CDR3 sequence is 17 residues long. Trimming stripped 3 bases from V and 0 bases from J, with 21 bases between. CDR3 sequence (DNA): TGTGCCTGGAGGCACAGGTACCGGAGCCTCCTCTCCTACGAGCAGTACTTC. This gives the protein CAWRHRYRSLLSYEQYF. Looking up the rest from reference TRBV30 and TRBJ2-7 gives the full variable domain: SQTIHQWPATLVQPVGSPLSLECTVEGTSNPNLYWYRQAAGRGLQLLFYSVGIGQISSEVPQNLSASRPQDRQFILSSKKLLLSDSGFYLCAWRHRYRSLLSYEQYFGPGTRLTVT.

CDR3 protein: CASSLMDTPSGGYTF. The CDR3 nucleotides are TGTGCCAGCAGCTTAATGGACACTCCCTCGGGAGGCTACACCTTC. This rearrangement joins TRBV11-2 to TRBJ1-2, with a tentative D call TRBD1 (5 bases). The germline V gene encodes CDR1 SGHAT and CDR2 FQNNGV. CDR3 size: 15 residues. The V gene lost 2 bases and the J gene lost 8 bases, with 18 bases spanning the gap.